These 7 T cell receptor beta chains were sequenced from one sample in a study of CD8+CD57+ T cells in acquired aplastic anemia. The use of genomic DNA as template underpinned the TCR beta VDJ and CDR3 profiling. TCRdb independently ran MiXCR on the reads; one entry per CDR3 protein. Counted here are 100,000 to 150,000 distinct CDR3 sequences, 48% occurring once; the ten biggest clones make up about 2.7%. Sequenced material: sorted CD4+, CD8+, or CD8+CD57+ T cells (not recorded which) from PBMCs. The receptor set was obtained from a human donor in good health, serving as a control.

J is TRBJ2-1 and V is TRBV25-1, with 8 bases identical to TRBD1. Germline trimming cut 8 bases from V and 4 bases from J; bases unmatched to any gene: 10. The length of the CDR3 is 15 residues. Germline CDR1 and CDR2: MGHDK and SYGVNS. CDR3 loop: CASRHPGTGYNEQFF. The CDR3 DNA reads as TGTGCCAGCCGACACCCTGGGACAGGATACAATGAGCAGTTCTTC.

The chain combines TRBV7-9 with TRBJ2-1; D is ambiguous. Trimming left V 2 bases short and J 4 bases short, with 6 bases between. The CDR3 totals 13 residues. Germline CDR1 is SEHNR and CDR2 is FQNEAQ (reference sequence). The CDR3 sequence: CASSLKKYNEQFF. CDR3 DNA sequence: TGTGCCAGCAGCTTAAAAAAGTACAATGAGCAGTTCTTC.

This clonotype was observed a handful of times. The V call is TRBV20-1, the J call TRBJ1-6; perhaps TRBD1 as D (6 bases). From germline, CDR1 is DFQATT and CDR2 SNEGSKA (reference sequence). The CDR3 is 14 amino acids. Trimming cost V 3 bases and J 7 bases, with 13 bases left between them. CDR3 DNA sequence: TGCAGTGCTAGGTCTGGGGGGCCAAATTCACCCCTCCACTTT. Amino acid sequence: CSARSGGPNSPLHF.

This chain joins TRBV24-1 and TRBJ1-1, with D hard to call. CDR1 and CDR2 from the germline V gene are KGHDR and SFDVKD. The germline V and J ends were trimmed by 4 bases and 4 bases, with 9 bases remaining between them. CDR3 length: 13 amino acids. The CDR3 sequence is CATSDTGVTEAFF. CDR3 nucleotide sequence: TGTGCCACCAGTGACACGGGAGTCACTGAAGCTTTCTTT.

CDR3 amino acids: CASSEPGWESEKLFF. The DNA of the CDR3 is TGTGCCAGCAGTGAACCAGGGTGGGAGTCTGAAAAACTGTTTTTT. The chain links TRBV25-1 to TRBJ1-4, with D maybe TRBD1 (5 bases). Germline values: CDR1 MGHDK, CDR2 SYGVNS. CDR3 length: 15 residues. Trimming pared 2 bases from V and 7 bases from J, leaving 14 bases between. The variable domain in full, with the rest retrieved from reference TRBV25-1 and TRBJ1-4, is EADIYQTPRYLVIGTGKKITLECSQTMGHDKMYWYQQDPGMELHLIHYSYGVNSTEKGDLSSESTVSRIRTEHFPLTLESARPSHTSQYLCASSEPGWESEKLFFGSGTQLSVL.

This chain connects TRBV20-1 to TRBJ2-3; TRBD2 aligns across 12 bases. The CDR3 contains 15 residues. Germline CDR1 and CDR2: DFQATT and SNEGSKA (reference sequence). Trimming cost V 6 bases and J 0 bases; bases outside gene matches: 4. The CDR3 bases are TGCAGTGCCTTAGGACTAGCGGGGAGCACAGATACGCAGTATTTT. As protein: CSALGLAGSTDTQYF.

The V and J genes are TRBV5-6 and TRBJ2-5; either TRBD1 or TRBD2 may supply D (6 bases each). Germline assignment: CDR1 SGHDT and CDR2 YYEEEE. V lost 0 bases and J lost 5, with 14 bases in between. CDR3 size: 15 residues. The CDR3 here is CASSLGGTPRETQYF. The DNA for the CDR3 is TGTGCCAGCAGCTTGGGCGGGACACCTCGTGAGACCCAGTACTTC.